The 21 T cell receptor beta chains below come from one sample, sequenced in a study of blood T cells in healthy people across ages. Combining a sample-barcoded 5' primer with a J-beta primer mix, a second PCR ran for 7 to 11 cycles. TCRdb fed the 5' RACE reads into MiXCR, producing one record per CDR3 protein. The table includes about 570,000 distinct CDR3 sequences, 25% to 30% detected once. Material for sequencing was blood. All receptors come from a woman between 65 and 79 years old in good health.

This sequence joins TRBV14 and TRBJ2-5; 10 bases match TRBD2. The end of the DNA fits TRBJ2-1 better, so the J call may be wrong. CDR3 length: 16 residues. CDR1 SGHDN and CDR2 FVKESK come from the germline V gene. CDR3 DNA: TGTGCCAGCAGCCCCCTTATTAGCGGGGGGCCCAATGAGCAGTTCTTC. Amino acids: CASSPLISGGPNEQFF.

This sequence joins TRBV12-3 or TRBV12-4 and TRBJ1-2, with D unresolved. The CDR3 is 12 residues long. Deletions cut 2 bases from V and 5 bases from J, with 6 bases between. The CDR3 protein is CASSLRSYGYTF. The CDR3 coding sequence is TGTGCCAGCAGTTTAAGGTCTTATGGCTACACCTTC.

At least ten counts were recorded for this clonotype. The J gene is TRBJ2-5, the V gene TRBV5-1, with D possibly being TRBD1 (6 bases). CDR3 size: 13 residues. Deletions cut 4 bases from V and 2 bases from J, with 9 bases between. The germline CDR1 and CDR2 sequences are SGHRS and YFSETQ. CDR3 DNA sequence: TGCGCCAGCAGCACGACAGGACAAGAGACCCAGTACTTC. Residues: CASSTTGQETQYF.

This clonotype was counted between two and nine times. The chain links TRBV24-1 to TRBJ2-1; D ambiguous. The V gene's germline CDR1 is KGHDR and CDR2 SFDVKD. V shed 0 bases and J shed 5 bases, with 10 bases lying between them. This CDR3 contains 15 residues. The CDR3 coding sequence is TGTGCCACCAGTGATTTGCAGTCCGTGGACAATGAGCAGTTCTTC. This sequence encodes CATSDLQSVDNEQFF.

V is TRBV10-3 and J is TRBJ2-1; the D gene could be TRBD1 or TRBD2 (5 bases each). Germline assignment: CDR1 ENHRY and CDR2 SYGVKD. Trimming took off 3 bases at V and 8 bases at J, with 8 bases between the two ends. This CDR3 contains 12 residues. In nucleotides, the CDR3 is TGTGCCATCAGTGAACGAGGGGATGAGCAGTTCTTC. Translation gives CAISERGDEQFF.

This clonotype was observed a few times. The gene calls are TRBV20-1 and TRBJ2-7, with TRBD2 matching over 10 bases. With V trimmed by 5 bases and J by 5 bases, 9 bases remained unmatched. In germline, CDR1 is DFQATT, CDR2 SNEGSKA (reference sequence). This CDR3 has 14 amino acids. The CDR3 region is CSAPKSGGAHEQYF. CDR3 DNA sequence: TGCAGTGCTCCAAAGAGCGGGGGGGCCCACGAGCAGTACTTC.

A few counts support this clonotype. CDR3 amino acids: CSAGRTGHSGNTIYF. DNA for the CDR3: TGCAGTGCTGGGCGGACGGGACACTCTGGAAACACCATATATTTT. The J gene is TRBJ1-3, the V gene TRBV20-1; a possible D gene is TRBD1 (6 bases). Deletions cut 5 bases from V and 0 bases from J, with 14 bases between. Germline V gene data show CDR1 as DFQATT and CDR2 as SNEGSKA (reference sequence). CDR3 length: 15 residues.

The genes are TRBV7-2 and TRBJ1-1; a weak D match, TRBD1 (5 bases). The CDR3 totals 16 residues. Germline lookup yields CDR1 SGHTA and CDR2 FQGNSA. The V end was cut by 2 bases, the J end by 0 bases, with 13 bases between. CDR3 nucleotide sequence: TGTGCCAGCAGCTTACAGGGAGCAGCCGTGAACACTGAAGCTTTCTTT. Its protein is CASSLQGAAVNTEAFF.

The sample holds many counts of this clonotype. This sequence joins TRBV5-1 and TRBJ2-5; 7 positions agree with TRBD2. After removal of 0 bases from V and 3 bases from J, the junction contained 2 bases not matched to a gene. The CDR3 consists of 14 residues. Germline V gene data show CDR1 as SGHRS and CDR2 as YFSETQ. Here the CDR3 reads CASSLVAGEETQYF. The DNA for the CDR3 is TGCGCCAGCAGCTTGGTGGCGGGGGAAGAGACCCAGTACTTC.

A few counts support this clonotype. The chain has TRBV6-6 and TRBJ2-1; D might be TRBD2 (5 bases). Trimming left V 6 bases short and J 4 bases short, with 13 bases between. The CDR3 has 14 residues. Germline assignment: CDR1 MNHNY and CDR2 SVGAGI (reference sequence). This chain's CDR3 is CASSPEGYYNEQFF. The CDR3 nucleotides are TGTGCCAGCAGCCCCGAGGGCTATTACAATGAGCAGTTCTTC.

The rearrangement links TRBV18 to TRBJ2-5, with 9 bases that match TRBD2. Losses at the gene ends were 2 bases for V and 5 bases for J; bases not matched to a gene: 9. Germline CDR1 reads KGHSH; CDR2 reads LQKENI. There are 16 residues in the CDR3. The CDR3 DNA follows: TGTGCCAGCTCACCAGTGGGACTAGCTACCATCGAGACCCAGTACTTC. It specifies CASSPVGLATIETQYF.

This rearrangement joins TRBV6-2 or TRBV6-3 to TRBJ2-7; 8 nucleotides line up with TRBD1. The V gene's germline CDR1 is MNHEY and CDR2 SVGEGT. Germline trimming cut 5 bases from V and 0 bases from J; bases unmatched to any gene: 3. The CDR3 totals 14 residues. For the CDR3, the DNA is TGTGCCAGCAGTCGGGACAGGTACTCCTACGAGCAGTACTTC. Its protein is CASSRDRYSYEQYF.

A few counts support this clonotype. This chain connects TRBV2 to TRBJ1-4, with TRBD1 matching 10 bases. The germline V gene has CDR1 SNHLY and CDR2 FYNNEI. V lost 9 bases and J lost 0; bases outside the gene matches: 13. CDR3 length equals 18 residues. CDR3 residues: CASREGDRGFATNEKLFF. CDR3 in DNA: TGTGCCAGTCGGGAGGGGGACAGGGGATTTGCAACTAATGAAAAACTGTTTTTT.

In its sample, this clonotype was seen a few times. The rearrangement links TRBV12-3 or TRBV12-4 to TRBJ1-2; D possibly corresponds to TRBD1 (6 bases). The ends were cut back, 8 bases at V and 4 bases at J, with 14 bases in the middle. The CDR3 is 13 residues long. The CDR3 loop is CASDWAGAYGYTF. As DNA, the CDR3 is TGTGCCAGCGACTGGGCGGGGGCCTATGGCTACACCTTC.

The chain has TRBV7-2 and TRBJ2-7; 8 bases align to TRBD2. Germline lookup yields CDR1 SGHTA and CDR2 FQGNSA. V was clipped by 0 bases and J by 3 bases; unmatched bases: 4. The CDR3 is made up of 15 amino acids. For the CDR3, the DNA is TGTGCCAGCAGCTTAGCTAGCGGGGACCACTACGAGCAGTACTTC. Amino acids: CASSLASGDHYEQYF.

On this clonotype itself: A much larger clone lies a single base off, so this may be a read error. V is TRBV7-2 and J is TRBJ2-7; 13 nucleotides match TRBD2. The CDR3 covers 17 residues. Germline loops: CDR1 SGHTA, CDR2 FQGNSA. The CDR3, as DNA: TGTGCCAACAGCTATTTTGGGACTAGCGGGGCATACCACGAGCAGTACTTC. It is translated as CANSYFGTSGAYHEQYF.

The V gene is TRBV5-1, the J gene TRBJ2-7; no clear D gene. V was trimmed by 1 base and J by 5 bases, leaving 16 bases between them. The CDR3 has 15 amino acids. CDR1 and CDR2 from the germline V gene are SGHRS and YFSETQ. The CDR3 DNA sequence: TGCGCCAGCAGCTTGCCCGAGACGACCCGTGACGAGCAGTACTTC. It codes for CASSLPETTRDEQYF.

This clonotype was counted ten times or more. The CDR3, as DNA: TGTGCCAGCAGCCAGCAACTTGCCCCAGAGACCCAGTACTTC. Amino acid sequence: CASSQQLAPETQYF. This chain links TRBV3-1 with TRBJ2-5; D is undetermined. This CDR3 is 14 amino acids long. From germline, CDR1 is LGHDT and CDR2 YNNKEL (reference sequence). The V and J ends lost 3 bases and 4 bases respectively, with 12 bases between them.

This sequence joins TRBV19 and TRBJ1-6; perhaps TRBD1 as D (6 bases). Trimming shortened V by 4 bases and J by 2 bases, and 15 bases separated the two germline ends. CDR1 and CDR2 from the germline V gene are LNHDA and SQIVND (reference sequence). The CDR3 has 17 residues. Here the CDR3 reads CASSSYRDRAYNSPLHF. The CDR3 DNA is TGTGCCAGTAGTAGCTACAGGGATAGGGCCTATAATTCACCCCTCCACTTT.

This clonotype was counted a few times. The rearrangement links TRBV28 to TRBJ2-3, with TRBD1 as a possible D gene (6 bases). V lost 9 bases and J lost 2, with 12 bases in between. Germline lookup yields CDR1 MDHEN and CDR2 SYDVKM. This CDR3 spans 13 amino acids. This chain's CDR3 is CASTRGTTDTQYF. The CDR3 nucleotides read TGTGCCAGTACGAGGGGGACCACAGATACGCAGTATTTT.

This clonotype has just a few counts. This chain uses TRBV29-1 with TRBJ1-2, with D maybe TRBD1 (5 bases). Trimming shortened V by 3 bases and J by 4 bases, and 9 bases separated the two germline ends. CDR1 is SQVTM and CDR2 is ANQGSEA in the germline V gene. The CDR3 extends over 12 amino acids. The CDR3 reads CSVDRVGYGYTF. The CDR3 nucleotides read TGCAGCGTTGACAGGGTCGGCTATGGCTACACCTTC.